This T cell receptor (beta chain) is drawn from a study of cytomegalovirus exposure and HLA in healthy donors. Study-level findings and limits: TCR sequences were mostly rare, though some public TCRs occurred in many donors. Follow-up analysis later connected one missense variant in DCLRE1C with trimming of TCR beta V- and J-genes. Confirmation was obtained in vitro that a few CMV-associated chains are specific for CMV antigens.

Germline V gene data show CDR1 as LNHDA and CDR2 as SQIVND (reference sequence). The V segment lost 7 bases and the J segment 7 bases; nucleotides outside the gene matches: 13. The CDR3 is 15 amino acids. This clone has just a few counts. The antigen remains undetermined. This PCR relied on a set of 60 Vbeta primers and 13 Jbeta primers. Here immunoSEQ multiplex PCR was the method, and the copy in TCRdb shows in-frame clones only, minus some. The sample carries about 170,000 clones, roughly 80% recorded once. The sequencing input was PBMCs. This receptor was taken from a male donor in good health and CMV-seronegative. V usage is TRBV19 and J usage is TRBJ1-2; 9 bases match TRBD1. The DNA of the CDR3 is TGTGCCAGTACTCCCGGGACAGGGAGTTTCTCTGGCTACACCTTC. Its translation: CASTPGTGSFSGYTF.